The rows below give T cell receptor beta chains drawn from one sample of a study of sequential checkpoint blockade in melanoma. Assay: immunoSEQ multiplex PCR; the TCRdb copy retains only in-frame clones and omits some. The data contain approximately 11,000 clones, around 73% of them singletons. The starting material was CD8+ T cells sorted from blood (inferred from file names), obtained from a patient given nivolumab and ipilimumab in sequence. The receptors come from a human donor with melanoma. The CDR3 runs from the conserved cysteine through the conserved F or W. A D gene is named only where the DNA matches it firmly. Only part of the rows carry a size: once, few, many, or a class if the clone is expanded.

TRBV6-1	TRBJ2-2	.	TRBD1	CASRRQGRTTGELFF	TGTGCCAGCAGGAGACAGGGGCGTACCACCGGGGAGCTGTTTTTT
TRBV9	TRBJ2-1	.	TRBD1	CATDTRPDRGLGNEQFF	TGTGCCACCGACACGCGGCCCGACAGGGGGCTAGGGAATGAGCAGTTCTTC
TRBV27	TRBJ2-1	.	TRBD2	CASSPGTSGAYNEQFF	TGTGCCAGCAGTCCCGGGACTAGCGGGGCATACAATGAGCAGTTCTTC
TRBV11-1	TRBJ1-4	few	TRBD1	CASSLTGTGEEKLFF	TGTGCCAGCAGCTTAACCGGGACAGGGGAGGAAAAACTGTTTTTT
TRBV7-3	TRBJ2-1	.	.	CASSQSSRGEQFF	TGTGCCAGCAGCCAGAGTAGTAGGGGTGAGCAGTTCTTC
TRBV12-5	TRBJ1-3	.	TRBD1	CASAAGTGALSSGNTIYF	TGTGCTAGTGCCGCCGGGACAGGGGCCTTGAGCTCTGGAAACACCATATATTTT
TRBV7-9	TRBJ2-3	.	.	CASSLEDRGDTQYF	TGTGCCAGCAGCTTAGAGGATAGGGGAGATACGCAGTATTTT
TRBV7-2	TRBJ1-2	.	TRBD1	CASIREKQGTFGYTF	TGTGCCAGCATCAGGGAGAAACAGGGGACATTTGGCTACACCTTC
TRBV27	TRBJ2-2	.	.	CASSSLTAIRTGELFF	TGTGCCAGCAGTTCACTGACAGCAATAAGGACCGGGGAGCTGTTTTTT
TRBV29-1	TRBJ2-7	.	.	CSVVPPREQYF	TGCAGCGTTGTCCCCCCCCGCGAGCAGTACTTC
TRBV11-2	TRBJ1-2	.	.	CASSSTVNYGYTF	TGTGCCAGCAGCTCCACAGTAAACTATGGCTACACCTTC
TRBV7-9	TRBJ2-7	.	TRBD1	CASSGGTGPSYEQYF	TGTGCCAGCAGCGGAGGGACAGGGCCCTCCTACGAGCAGTACTTC
TRBV14	TRBJ1-2	.	.	CASSPVGGLYYGYTF	TGTGCCAGCAGCCCAGTCGGGGGGCTGTACTATGGCTACACCTTC
TRBV27	TRBJ1-5	once	.	CASSWASNQPQHF	TGTGCCAGCAGCTGGGCTAGCAATCAGCCCCAGCATTTT
TRBV6-6	TRBJ2-5	.	TRBD1	CASSPTQGVQETQYF	TGTGCCAGCAGTCCCACACAGGGGGTACAAGAGACCCAGTACTTC
TRBV27	TRBJ1-2	.	.	CASSPLPTDGYTF	TGTGCCAGCAGTCCCCTCCCGACAGACGGCTACACCTTC
TRBV19	TRBJ2-7	.	.	CASSRIRDISYEQYF	TGTGCCAGTAGTCGCATCCGGGACATCTCCTACGAGCAGTACTTC
TRBV6-1	TRBJ2-2	.	.	CASRETGYDTGELFF	TGTGCCAGCAGGGAAACAGGGTACGACACCGGGGAGCTGTTTTTT
TRBV12-5	TRBJ2-7	once	TRBD2	CASGPWGGVEQYF	TGTGCTAGTGGTCCCTGGGGGGGGGTCGAGCAGTACTTC
TRBV7-6	TRBJ2-3	few	TRBD2	CASSSLAGGRTTDTQYF	TGTGCCAGCAGCTCTTTAGCGGGGGGGCGGACCACAGATACGCAGTATTTT
TRBV6-5	TRBJ1-1	.	.	CASSPTGMNTEAFF	TGTGCCAGCAGTCCGACAGGAATGAACACTGAAGCTTTCTTT
TRBV13	TRBJ2-7	few	TRBD1	CASSSPDRDEQYF	TGTGCCAGCAGCTCCCCGGACAGGGACGAGCAGTACTTC
TRBV7-8	TRBJ2-7	once	.	CASSLGLRENGYEQYF	TGTGCCAGCAGCTTAGGTCTCCGGGAGAACGGCTACGAGCAGTACTTC
TRBV5-1	TRBJ1-1	.	.	CASRQGNTEAFF	TGCGCCAGCAGACAGGGGAACACTGAAGCTTTCTTT
TRBV7-8	TRBJ1-1	.	.	CASSPSHAGEPNTEAFF	TGTGCCAGCAGCCCATCCCATGCCGGGGAGCCGAACACTGAAGCTTTCTTT
TRBV9	TRBJ2-7	.	.	CASSITGTPYEQYF	TGTGCCAGCAGCATTACCGGGACTCCATACGAGCAGTACTTC
TRBV5-6	TRBJ2-5	.	.	CASSLDREETQYF	TGTGCCAGCAGCTTGGACAGGGAAGAGACCCAGTACTTC
TRBV7-9	TRBJ2-1	.	.	CATTVNSYNEQFF	TGTGCCACCACTGTGAACTCGTACAATGAGCAGTTCTTC
TRBV6-6	TRBJ2-7	.	.	CASTLNPSSYEQYF	TGTGCCAGCACCCTAAACCCCTCCTCCTACGAGCAGTACTTC
TRBV4-1	TRBJ1-5	.	.	CASSHGRSSNQPQHF	TGCGCCAGCAGCCATGGTAGGAGTAGCAATCAGCCCCAGCATTTT
TRBV28	TRBJ2-1	large	.	CASKAPRDNPDNEQFF	TGTGCCAGCAAGGCTCCGCGGGATAATCCCGACAATGAGCAGTTCTTC
TRBV19	TRBJ2-3	.	TRBD2	CASTSRLAGGDTQYF	TGTGCCAGTACCTCTAGGCTAGCGGGGGGAGATACGCAGTATTTT
TRBV2	TRBJ2-3	.	TRBD2	CASSTGGTHTDTQYF	TGTGCCAGCAGCACGGGAGGGACCCACACAGATACGCAGTATTTT
TRBV10-3	TRBJ2-3	.	.	CAIRVEVADTQYF	TGTGCCATCAGAGTAGAGGTGGCAGATACGCAGTATTTT
TRBV29-1	TRBJ1-2	.	.	CSIPGMDGGYTF	TGCAGTATCCCAGGGATGGATGGGGGCTACACCTTC
TRBV7-9	TRBJ2-7	.	.	CASSLTGSGGYEQYF	TGTGCCAGCAGCTTAACAGGATCAGGGGGGTACGAGCAGTACTTC
TRBV2	TRBJ2-1	.	.	CASNVPGEMYNEQFF	TGTGCCAGCAATGTACCGGGAGAGATGTACAATGAGCAGTTCTTC
TRBV30	TRBJ2-7	.	TRBD1	CAWAGGYEQYF	TGTGCCTGGGCAGGGGGCTACGAGCAGTACTTC
TRBV6-6	TRBJ2-7	.	TRBD2	CAASSSGSYYEQYF	TGTGCCGCTAGTTCTAGCGGGAGTTACTACGAGCAGTACTTC
TRBV28	TRBJ1-2	.	.	CASSRRESDGYTF	TGTGCCAGCAGTCGCAGGGAATCAGATGGCTACACCTTC
TRBV9	TRBJ1-3	few	TRBD1	CASSQRTGEDTIYF	TGTGCCAGCAGCCAACGGACAGGGGAAGACACCATATATTTT
TRBV5-4	TRBJ1-1	few	.	CASSPGRGRDAEAFF	TGTGCCAGCAGCCCTGGGCGGGGGCGGGACGCTGAAGCTTTCTTT